This T cell receptor beta chain was identified during a study of STAT5B mutations in CD4+ large granular lymphocyte leukemia. As handled by the study authors: A productive frequency of 2.59 x 10-5 was the lowest detectable. Repertoires were generated with immunoSEQ multiplex PCR, while TCRdb's copy carries only in-frame clones and drops some. The DNA gave D and trimming, while V, J and clone size come from that table. The sample has roughly 30,000 clones, approximately 80% seen once. A few counts support this clone. Sequences were obtained from CD4+ T cells from blood buffy coats. The clonotype was recovered from a human donor in good health.

CDR3 DNA: TGTGCCAGCAGCGTAGGGGCAGGAAACAATCAGCCCCAGCATTTT. Its protein product is CASSVGAGNNQPQHF. The chain has TRBV9 and TRBJ1-5; D ambiguous. The CDR3 is made up of 15 amino acids. Per germline, CDR1 SGDLS and CDR2 YYNGEE. With 0 bases removed from V and 3 bases from J, the gap between germline ends came to 10 bases.